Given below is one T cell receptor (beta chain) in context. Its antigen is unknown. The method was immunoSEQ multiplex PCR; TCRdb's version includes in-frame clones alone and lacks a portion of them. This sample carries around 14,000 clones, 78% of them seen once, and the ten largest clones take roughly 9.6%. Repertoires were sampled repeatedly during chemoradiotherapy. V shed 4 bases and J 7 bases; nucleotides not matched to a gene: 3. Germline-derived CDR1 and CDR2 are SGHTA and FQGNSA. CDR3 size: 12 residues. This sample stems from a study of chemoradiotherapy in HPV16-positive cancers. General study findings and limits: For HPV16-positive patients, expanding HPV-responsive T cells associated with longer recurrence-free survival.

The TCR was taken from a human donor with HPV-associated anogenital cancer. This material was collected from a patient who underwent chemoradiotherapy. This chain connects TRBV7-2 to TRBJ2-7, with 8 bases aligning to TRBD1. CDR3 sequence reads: CASSSTGVEQYF. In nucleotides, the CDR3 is TGTGCCAGCAGCTCGACAGGGGTTGAGCAGTACTTC.